The T cell receptor (beta chain) described here comes from a study of OX40 agonist ivuxolimab in advanced cancers. Patients were ineligible given autoimmune disease history or systemic immunosuppression. At cycle 4 day 1, cycle 7 day 1, and baseline, blood was sampled. General study results and limits: By week 6 at 0.1 to 3.0 mg/kg, blood CD4+ and CD8+ T cells had expanded clonally. Among some nonresponders, normalized T-cell clonal expansion was also low.

Assay: immunoSEQ multiplex PCR; the TCRdb copy retains only in-frame clones and omits some. The sample lists fewer than 70,000 clones, 90% to 95% occurring once. This CDR3 is built from 15 residues. From germline, CDR1 is MNHEY and CDR2 SMNVEV (reference sequence). After removal of 3 bases from V and 5 bases from J, the junction contained 5 bases not matched to a gene. Note on this clone: Its antigen is not known.

The chain couples TRBV27 to TRBJ2-5; the match to TRBD2 covers 11 bases. The TCR was taken from an adult with an advanced solid tumor such as melanoma, head and neck, liver or kidney cancer. The material was CD4+ or CD8+ T cells sorted from blood, obtained in a trial of the OX40 agonist ivuxolimab. The CDR3, as DNA: TGTGCCAGCAGTTTCACTAGCGGGAGTAGGGAGACCCAGTACTTC. This encodes CASSFTSGSRETQYF.